Listed below are T cell receptor beta chains from one sample, sequenced in a study of blood T cell repertoires in COVID-19. The assay was immunoSEQ multiplex PCR, and TCRdb's table has in-frame clones only and misses some. This sample carries about 140,000 clones, roughly 89% of them seen once, and the ten largest clones take under 10%. Material: peripheral blood. The receptors stem from a man aged 25-40 years with COVID-19, enrolled during active disease. Each CDR3 is given with its conserved first and last residue. The D gene is left open where the match is weak. Expanded clones get a size class; other rows say once, few or many, or leave the size out.

NA | NA | TRBJ2-7 | TRBV7-2 | 14 | TGTGCCAGCAGCTTATCCCCTACCCCATACGAGCAGTACTTC | CASSLSPTPYEQYF
NA | TRBD2 | TRBJ2-1 | TRBV28 | 18 | TGTGCCAGCAGTTTATATTGGCTAGCGGGAGGGTGCTACAATGAGCAGTTCTTC | CASSLYWLAGGCYNEQFF
NA | TRBD1 | TRBJ1-2 | TRBV7-2 | 14 | TGTGCCAGCAGCCCGGGGGACAGGGGTGGTGGCTACACCTTC | CASSPGDRGGGYTF
NA | NA | TRBJ1-1 | TRBV7-2 | 13 | TGTGCCAGCAGCTTAGCCCCGGTATTAGAAGCTTTCTTT | CASSLAPVLEAFF
NA | NA | TRBJ2-2 | TRBV9 | 14 | TGTGCCAGCAGCGTAGACAGTACCACCGGGGAGCTGTTTTTT | CASSVDSTTGELFF
few | TRBD2 | TRBJ2-4 | TRBV5-4 | 15 | TGTGCCAGCAGCCAGAGCGGGAGGGCTTCCAACATTCAGTACTTC | CASSQSGRASNIQYF
NA | NA | TRBJ1-1 | TRBV6-2/TRBV6-3 | 15 | TGTGCCAGCAGTTACTCTAGGCAGGGAATCGCTGAAGCTTTCTTT | CASSYSRQGIAEAFF
NA | NA | TRBJ1-6 | TRBV20-1 | 16 | TGCAGTGCTAGTCGGTCCGCAAGCTCCTATAATTCACCCCTCCACTTT | CSASRSASSYNSPLHF
NA | NA | TRBJ1-1 | TRBV6-5 | 13 | TGTGCCAGCAGTTACTCGAGAGGTACTGAAGCTTTCTTT | CASSYSRGTEAFF
few | NA | TRBJ2-7 | TRBV11-2 | 12 | TGTGCCAGCAGCTTAGCCCTAGGCGAGCAGTACTTC | CASSLALGEQYF
NA | TRBD1 | TRBJ2-6 | TRBV19 | 20 | TGTGCCAGTAGTCTCGGACAGGGTTCGTCTTGGGCTTTTGGGGCCAACGTCCTGACTTTC | CASSLGQGSSWAFGANVLTF
NA | NA | TRBJ2-1 | TRBV10-3 | 16 | TGTGCCATCAGTGACTTAGACACAGTTTATTACAATGAGCAGTTCTTC | CAISDLDTVYYNEQFF
NA | NA | TRBJ1-6 | TRBV28 | 14 | TGTGCCAGCAGTTCTCAGGGTAGTAATTCACCCCTCCACTTT | CASSSQGSNSPLHF
NA | NA | TRBJ1-4 | TRBV11-2 | 17 | TGTGCCAGCAGCTTAGGCGGAACCCACCTGGATAATGAAAAACTGTTTTTT | CASSLGGTHLDNEKLFF
NA | NA | TRBJ1-4 | TRBV2 | 15 | TGTGCCAGCACCAAGAATCCACAGACTAATGAAAAACTGTTTTTT | CASTKNPQTNEKLFF
NA | NA | TRBJ1-2 | TRBV15 | 15 | TGTGCCACCAGCAGAGATTCGGGGGGTCGTTATGGCTACACCTTC | CATSRDSGGRYGYTF